What follows are 7 T cell receptor beta chains derived from one specimen sequenced in a study of shared clonotypes between healthy human individuals. The table came from immunoSEQ multiplex PCR; TCRdb's copy has only in-frame clones and leaves some out. The sample contains 450,000 to 500,000 clones, approximately 80% of which appear only once. The specimen was PBMCs. These receptors were collected from a woman in her thirties or forties in good health. Some clones in this sample may be carry-over from other donors' samples.

The chain couples TRBV27 to TRBJ2-3, with 9 bases identical to TRBD2. V was clipped by 7 bases and J by 2 bases; unmatched bases: 10. The V gene's germline CDR1 is MNHEY and CDR2 SMNVEV (reference sequence). CDR3 length: 16 amino acids. The DNA of the CDR3 is TGTGCCAGCACCGGGACTAGCAGCTATTACACAGATACGCAGTATTTT. This sequence encodes CASTGTSSYYTDTQYF.

This chain connects TRBV6-1 to TRBJ2-7, with 14 positions matching TRBD2. V dropped 7 bases and J dropped 1; count of bases not matched to a gene: 3. Germline V lookup: CDR1 MNHNS, CDR2 SASEGT. The CDR3 loop spans 15 amino acids. CDR3 sequence reads: CASIGLAGGSYEQYF. Here the CDR3 DNA reads TGTGCCAGCATCGGACTAGCGGGAGGTTCCTACGAGCAGTACTTC.

V gene TRBV5-6 combines with J gene TRBJ1-3, with D uncertain. CDR1 and CDR2 (germline): SGHDT, YYEEEE. The V end lost 1 base, the J end lost 0 bases, and 8 bases lay between the germline ends. The CDR3 extends over 15 amino acids. CDR3 sequence reads: CASSLWQYSGNTIYF. In DNA form, the CDR3 reads TGTGCCAGCAGCTTGTGGCAGTACTCTGGAAACACCATATATTTT.

The chain carries TRBV5-1 and TRBJ1-1; D is unclear. Per the germline V gene, CDR1 is SGHRS and CDR2 is YFSETQ. Trimming left V 0 bases short and J 2 bases short, with 11 bases between. CDR3 length: 15 amino acids. CDR3 amino acids: CASSLDLGTNTEAFF. DNA of the CDR3: TGCGCCAGCAGCTTGGATTTGGGAACAAACACTGAAGCTTTCTTT.

This chain links TRBV6-1 with TRBJ2-4, with TRBD1 matching 8 bases. Germline CDR1 MNHNS, CDR2 SASEGT. V dropped 6 bases and J dropped 8; count of bases not matched to a gene: 9. The CDR3 covers 14 residues. Here the CDR3 reads CASRPGGESHIQYF. The CDR3 DNA is TGTGCCAGCAGACCAGGGGGCGAGAGTCACATTCAGTACTTC.

The sample holds a few counts of this clone. A far larger clone is one nucleotide away, so this likely arose from a read error. This chain connects TRBV29-1 to TRBJ1-2; D unresolved. Germline V gene data show CDR1 as SQVTM and CDR2 as ANQGSEA. This CDR3 spans 11 amino acids. The CDR3 protein is CSESSNYCYTF. The CDR3 nucleotides are TGCAGCGAGTCCTCAAACTATTGCTACACCTTC.

Of note for this clone: One base away lies a much larger clone, so this may be a sequencing read error. The chain combines TRBV28 with TRBJ1-2; tentatively, D is TRBD1 (6 bases). Germline V lookup: CDR1 MDHEN, CDR2 SYDVKM. The CDR3 consists of 14 residues. The DNA of the CDR3 is TGTGCCAGCGTGGGGACATCGACTAACTATGGCTACGCCTTC. As protein: CASVGTSTNYGYAF.